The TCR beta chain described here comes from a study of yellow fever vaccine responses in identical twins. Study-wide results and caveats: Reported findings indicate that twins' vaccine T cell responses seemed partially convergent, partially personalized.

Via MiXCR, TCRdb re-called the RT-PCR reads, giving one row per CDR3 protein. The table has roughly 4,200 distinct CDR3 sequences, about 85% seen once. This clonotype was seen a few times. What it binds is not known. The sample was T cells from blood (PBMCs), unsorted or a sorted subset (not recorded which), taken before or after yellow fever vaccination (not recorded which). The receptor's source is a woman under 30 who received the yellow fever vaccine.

The CDR3 loop reads CASTEPGQGGEKLFF. CDR3 coding DNA: TGCGCCAGCACAGAACCGGGACAGGGAGGTGAAAAACTGTTTTTT. The chain is built from TRBV10-1 and TRBJ1-4, with 9 bases aligning to TRBD1. V lost 7 bases and J lost 7; bases outside the gene matches: 10. This CDR3 contains 15 residues. Germline V gives CDR1 WNHNN, CDR2 SYGVQD (reference sequence).